Each of the 29 T cell receptor beta chains below was sequenced from the same sample in a study of T cell repertoires in cytomegalovirus infection. What these receptors recognize is not known. TCRdb re-called the reads through MiXCR, storing one row per CDR3 protein. The data hold fewer than 1,000,000 distinct CDR3 sequences, with approximately 31% observed a single time. Sequencing was performed on cultured CD8+ T cells from PBMCs, taken from culture after CMV antigen stimulation. These receptors all come from a human donor in good health (CMV status not recorded). Some clones in this sample may be carry-over from other donors' samples.

This clonotype was counted a few times. The genes are TRBV27 and TRBJ1-6; 9 bases agree with TRBD1. In germline, CDR1 is MNHEY, CDR2 SMNVEV (reference sequence). The CDR3 spans 14 residues. V shed 6 bases and J 7 bases; nucleotides not matched to a gene: 4. This CDR3 is CASREGQGNSPLHF. Here the CDR3 DNA reads TGTGCCAGCAGGGAAGGACAGGGGAATTCACCCCTCCACTTT.

The CDR3 loop reads CASSERVSSYNEQFF. CDR3 DNA sequence: TGTGCCAGCAGCGAACGGGTCAGCTCCTACAATGAGCAGTTCTTC. J is TRBJ2-1 and V is TRBV5-8; D ambiguous. Germline CDR1 and CDR2: SGHTS and YDEGEE. V was clipped by 4 bases and J by 0 bases, with 11 bases between them. This CDR3 has 15 residues.

The CDR3 nucleotides read TGTGCCAGCAGTTTCGGGGCAGGGAGTAGAACTGAAGCTTTCTTT. This codes for CASSFGAGSRTEAFF. The chain uses TRBV25-1 and TRBJ1-1, with D possibly matching TRBD1 (5 bases). Germline V CDR1 and CDR2: MGHDK, SYGVNS. This CDR3 has 15 residues. V shed 5 bases and J shed 5 bases, with 18 bases lying between them.

This clonotype has ten or more counts. The chain uses TRBV7-2 and TRBJ1-6, with 8 bases aligning to TRBD1. The length of the CDR3 is 14 residues. V shed 6 bases and J 8 bases; nucleotides not matched to a gene: 6. The V gene's germline CDR1 is SGHTA and CDR2 FQGNSA. CDR3 protein: CASRHRGFDSPLHF. CDR3 in DNA: TGTGCCAGCAGACACAGGGGGTTCGATTCACCCCTCCACTTT.

The chain joins TRBV10-3 to TRBJ2-1, with D possibly TRBD2 on 6 matching bases. This CDR3 comprises 18 residues. V shed 6 bases and J shed 1 base, with 22 bases lying between them. Looked up from germline, CDR1 is ENHRY and CDR2 is SYGVKD. CDR3 residues: CAIRVTEEGRRSYNEQFF. For the CDR3, the DNA is TGTGCCATCAGGGTAACTGAGGAGGGGCGGAGGTCCTACAATGAGCAGTTCTTC.

This chain uses TRBV6-6 with TRBJ2-7, with 7 bases that match TRBD1. J lost 2 bases, V lost 6 bases, and 10 bases had no gene match. The V gene's germline CDR1 is MNHNY and CDR2 SVGAGI (reference sequence). The CDR3 has 15 residues. The CDR3 loop is CASSQTDRRPYEQYV. The CDR3 bases are TGTGCCAGCAGCCAAACGGACAGGCGACCCTACGAGCAGTACGTC.

This clonotype was seen at least ten times. This chain uses TRBV12-5 with TRBJ2-7, with D maybe TRBD2 (6 bases). The CDR3 is made up of 17 amino acids. CDR1 is LGHNT and CDR2 is FRNRAP in the germline V gene. With 3 bases removed from V and 0 bases from J, the gap between germline ends came to 18 bases. The CDR3 sequence: CASGFASGTVSSYEQYF. CDR3 bases: TGTGCTAGTGGTTTCGCCTCCGGGACTGTGAGCTCCTACGAGCAGTACTTC.

This clonotype has more than one count but fewer than ten. The chain uses TRBV12-3 or TRBV12-4 and TRBJ2-2; D is undetermined. The V gene lost 6 bases and the J gene lost 1 base, with 3 bases spanning the gap. The CDR3 spans 12 residues. CDR3 sequence reads: CASRQNTGELFF. In nucleotides, the CDR3 is TGTGCCAGCAGACAGAACACCGGGGAGCTGTTTTTT.

The sample holds many counts of this clonotype. The chain joins TRBV28 to TRBJ2-4; D possibly corresponds to TRBD1 (6 bases). Germline values: CDR1 MDHEN, CDR2 SYDVKM. The CDR3 totals 17 residues. V lost 5 bases to trimming and J lost 0 bases, with 17 bases between them. The CDR3 region is CASSRRDMYLAKNIQYF. Here the CDR3 DNA reads TGTGCCAGCAGTCGCCGGGACATGTATTTAGCCAAAAACATTCAGTACTTC.

V and J are TRBV6-5 and TRBJ2-1; D possibly uses TRBD1 or TRBD2 (6 bases each). CDR1 is MNHEY and CDR2 is SVGAGI in the germline V gene. The CDR3 is made up of 14 amino acids. The V and J ends lost 4 bases and 9 bases respectively, with 16 bases between them. The CDR3 reads CASSSPGAKGEQFF. DNA of the CDR3: TGTGCCAGCAGTTCCCCGGGGGCGAAAGGTGAGCAGTTCTTC.

The rearrangement uses TRBV7-9 and TRBJ2-1; weak D call: TRBD1 (5 bases). Germline-derived CDR1 and CDR2 are SEHNR and FQNEAQ (reference sequence). V lost 3 bases and J 12 bases, leaving 18 bases between the germline ends. This CDR3 spans 14 amino acids. The CDR3 is CASSFRQGILGQFF. The CDR3 DNA follows: TGTGCCAGCAGCTTTCGGCAGGGCATACTGGGGCAGTTCTTC.

CDR3 residues: CASSFPDQELFF. The CDR3 coding sequence is TGTGCCAGCAGTTTCCCGGATCAGGAGCTGTTTTTT. The chain links TRBV6-2 or TRBV6-3 to TRBJ2-2; D unresolved. V gave up 4 bases and J gave up 10 bases, with 10 bases separating them. The CDR3 loop spans 12 amino acids. From germline, CDR1 is MNHEY and CDR2 SVGEGT.

This chain joins TRBV7-3 and TRBJ2-1; TRBD2 aligns across 10 bases. The CDR3 has 17 amino acids. Germline V gene lookup returns CDR1 SGHTA and CDR2 FQGTGA. The V gene end was trimmed by 5 bases and the J gene end by 8 bases; junction bases not matched to a gene: 15. In DNA form, the CDR3 reads TGTGCCAGCAGCCCACAAGGGATTAGCGGGGGGTTGTATGAGCAGTTCTTC. As protein: CASSPQGISGGLYEQFF.

In the case of this clonotype: Germline and junction disagree at one end, which may indicate a read error. This chain connects TRBV7-6 to TRBJ2-2; D uncertain. This CDR3 spans 14 amino acids. Germline V gene lookup returns CDR1 SGHVS and CDR2 FNYEAQ. CDR3 region: CVSSSMGNTGELFF. The CDR3, as DNA: TGTGTCAGCAGCTCAATGGGGAACACCGGGGAGCTGTTTTTT.

The chain recombines TRBV6-5 with TRBJ1-5, with 8 positions matching TRBD1. The CDR3 sequence is 16 residues long. Trimming took 0 bases from V and 6 from J; bases not matched to a gene: 7. Per germline, CDR1 MNHEY and CDR2 SVGAGI. The CDR3 is CASSYSGSGGGQPQHF. As DNA, the CDR3 is TGTGCCAGCAGTTACTCGGGCTCAGGGGGCGGTCAGCCCCAGCATTTT.

The CDR3 DNA follows: TGTGCCAGCAGTTACTCGAGGAGCGGGCGGGGAGATACGCAGTATTTT. This encodes CASSYSRSGRGDTQYF. The rearrangement uses TRBV6-6 and TRBJ2-3, with D possibly matching TRBD2 (6 bases). Germline CDR1 MNHNY, CDR2 SVGAGI (reference sequence). The CDR3 totals 16 residues. V was shortened by 0 bases and J by 5 bases, with 15 bases between the two germline ends.

This clonotype was found many times. The chain has TRBV7-2 and TRBJ1-3; TRBD1 is a possible D gene (6 bases). The V gene's germline CDR1 is SGHTA and CDR2 FQGNSA. The V end was cut by 3 bases, the J end by 6 bases, with 24 bases between. The CDR3 consists of 18 residues. This CDR3 reads CASSLIPGAGTTENTIYF. The CDR3 coding sequence is TGTGCCAGCAGCTTGATTCCCGGGGCCGGGACAACGGAAAACACCATATATTTT. Full variable domain (outside the CDR3, taken from reference TRBV7-2 and TRBJ1-3): GAGVSQSPSNKVTEKGKDVELRCDPISGHTALYWYRQSLGQGLEFLIYFQGNSAPDKSGLPSDRFSAERTGGSVSTLTIQRTQQEDSAVYLCASSLIPGAGTTENTIYFGEGSWLTVV.

This clonotype was counted many times. This chain links TRBV5-1 with TRBJ1-6; no firm D call. Germline values: CDR1 SGHRS, CDR2 YFSETQ. This CDR3 contains 14 residues. The V end was cut by 3 bases, the J end by 10 bases, with 14 bases between. The DNA of the CDR3 is TGCGCCAGCAGCTGGGAGGCGTCTTGGTCACCCCTCCACTTT. Protein: CASSWEASWSPLHF.

This chain links TRBV25-1 with TRBJ1-2, with D hard to call. The CDR3 totals 14 residues. Per the germline V gene, CDR1 is MGHDK and CDR2 is SYGVNS. Trimming left V 3 bases short and J 2 bases short, with 10 bases between. CDR3 protein: CASSESLGNYGYTF. The CDR3 DNA sequence: TGTGCCAGCAGTGAGTCACTAGGCAACTATGGCTACACCTTC.

This chain uses TRBV28 with TRBJ1-1; the match to TRBD1 covers 11 bases. J was trimmed by 2 bases and V by 3 bases; bases with no gene match: 14. Per germline, CDR1 MDHEN and CDR2 SYDVKM. This CDR3 has 19 residues. Here the CDR3 DNA reads TGTGCCAGCAGTTTCCGAGGGACAGGGGGACTGGGTAGAAACACTGAAGCTTTCTTT. Protein: CASSFRGTGGLGRNTEAFF.

The V and J genes are TRBV24-1 and TRBJ1-5; D is ambiguous. V lost 2 bases and J 0 bases, leaving 4 bases between the germline ends. Germline loops: CDR1 KGHDR, CDR2 SFDVKD. The CDR3 consists of 14 residues. The CDR3 sequence is CATSDWGSNQPQHF. In DNA, the CDR3 is TGTGCCACCAGTGATTGGGGTAGCAATCAGCCCCAGCATTTT.

This clonotype was counted ten times or more. This rearrangement joins TRBV7-6 to TRBJ2-7; D gene unclear. The CDR3 sequence is 17 residues long. The germline V gene encodes CDR1 SGHVS and CDR2 FNYEAQ. Trimming stripped 1 base from V and 0 bases from J, with 16 bases between. The CDR3 sequence is CASSLVDAESSSYEQYF. The CDR3 DNA sequence: TGTGCCAGCAGCTTAGTTGATGCGGAGTCGAGCTCCTACGAGCAGTACTTC.

The chain couples TRBV7-6 to TRBJ1-1, with D unclear. The CDR3 has 15 amino acids. The V end was cut by 4 bases, the J end by 1 base, with 13 bases between. Germline loops: CDR1 SGHVS, CDR2 FNYEAQ. DNA of the CDR3: TGTGCCAGCAGCTCGGCCCCTAATGGGAACACTGAAGCTTTCTTT. Encoded protein: CASSSAPNGNTEAFF. The full variable domain, completed using reference TRBV7-6 and TRBJ1-1, is GAGVSQSPRYKVTKRGQDVALRCDPISGHVSLYWYRQALGQGPEFLTYFNYEAQQDKSGLPNDRFSAERPEGSISTLTIQRTEQRDSAMYRCASSSAPNGNTEAFFGQGTRLTVV.

This clonotype was seen a handful of times. The chain links TRBV7-8 to TRBJ2-7; possible D gene TRBD2, 5 bases. From germline, CDR1 is SGHVS and CDR2 FQNEAQ. Trimming left V 2 bases short and J 7 bases short, with 9 bases between. The CDR3 extends over 12 amino acids. CDR3 in amino acids: CASSLSKREQYF. DNA for the CDR3: TGTGCCAGCAGCTTAAGCAAGCGGGAGCAGTACTTC.

This clonotype was recorded many times. V is TRBV12-3 or TRBV12-4 and J is TRBJ1-4; perhaps TRBD1 as D (5 bases). This CDR3 spans 13 amino acids. The V gene lost 5 bases and the J gene lost 14 bases, with 18 bases spanning the gap. CDR3 region: CASSGRGLMVLFF. In nucleotides, the CDR3 is TGTGCCAGCAGTGGCCGGGGCCTTATGGTCCTGTTTTTT.

The chain carries TRBV6-6 and TRBJ1-5, with a possible D match to TRBD1 (5 bases). CDR3 length: 15 amino acids. V lost 1 base, J lost 0 bases, and 7 bases lay in between. Germline V gene lookup returns CDR1 MNHNY and CDR2 SVGAGI (reference sequence). The CDR3 region has the DNA TGTGCCAGCAGTTACTTGACAGCTAGCAATCAGCCCCAGCATTTT. Translated, it gives CASSYLTASNQPQHF.

This clonotype was seen repeatedly, ten times or more. In DNA, the CDR3 is TGTGCCAGCAGCTCGACAGGCTGGGATAGCACTGAAGCTTTCTTT. Protein: CASSSTGWDSTEAFF. The J gene is TRBJ1-1, the V gene TRBV7-2; tentatively, D is TRBD1 (6 bases). V shed 4 bases and J shed 4 bases, with 16 bases lying between them. The length of the CDR3 is 15 residues. CDR1 is SGHTA and CDR2 is FQGNSA in the germline V gene.

This clonotype came up many times. The rearrangement links TRBV12-3 or TRBV12-4 to TRBJ2-1; 10 bases are shared with TRBD2. V shed 5 bases and J 7 bases; nucleotides not matched to a gene: 11. CDR3 length: 16 residues. CDR3 sequence reads: CASSVNPGLAWNEQFF. CDR3 DNA: TGTGCCAGCAGTGTTAACCCGGGACTAGCGTGGAATGAGCAGTTCTTC.

This clonotype occurred many times. This chain uses TRBV11-2 with TRBJ1-2, with D perhaps matching TRBD1 (5 bases). V gave up 2 bases and J gave up 3 bases, with 19 bases separating them. Germline V lookup: CDR1 SGHAT, CDR2 FQNNGV. The CDR3 has 17 residues. The CDR3 sequence: CASSLWDSRSRDYGYTF. The CDR3 bases are TGTGCCAGCAGCTTATGGGACTCCAGATCGAGGGACTATGGCTACACCTTC.